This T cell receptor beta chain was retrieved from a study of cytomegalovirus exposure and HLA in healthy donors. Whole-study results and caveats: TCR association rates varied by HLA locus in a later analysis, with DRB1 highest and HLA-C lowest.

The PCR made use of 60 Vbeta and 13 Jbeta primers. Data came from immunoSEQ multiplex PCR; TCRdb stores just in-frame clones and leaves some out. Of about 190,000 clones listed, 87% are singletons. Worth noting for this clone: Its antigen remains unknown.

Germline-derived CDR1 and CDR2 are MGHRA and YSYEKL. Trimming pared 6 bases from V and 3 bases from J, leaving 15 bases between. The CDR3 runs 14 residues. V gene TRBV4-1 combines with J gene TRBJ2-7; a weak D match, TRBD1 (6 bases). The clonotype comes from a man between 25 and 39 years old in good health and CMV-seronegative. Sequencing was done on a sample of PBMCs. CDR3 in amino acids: CASRYTQGHYEQYF. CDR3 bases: TGCGCCAGCAGATACACCCAGGGACACTACGAGCAGTACTTC.